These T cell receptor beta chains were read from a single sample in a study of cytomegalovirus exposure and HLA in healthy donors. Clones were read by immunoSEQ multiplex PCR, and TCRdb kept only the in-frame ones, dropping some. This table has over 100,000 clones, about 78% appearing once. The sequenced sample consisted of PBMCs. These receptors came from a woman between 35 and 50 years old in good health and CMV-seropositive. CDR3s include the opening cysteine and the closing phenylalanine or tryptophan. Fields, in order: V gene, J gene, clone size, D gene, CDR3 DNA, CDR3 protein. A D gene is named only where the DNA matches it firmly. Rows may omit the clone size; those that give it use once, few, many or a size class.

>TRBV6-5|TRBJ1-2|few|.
TGTGCCAGCAGTTACAGCCGCCGGCGCGGCTATGGCTACACCTTC
CASSYSRRRGYGYTF
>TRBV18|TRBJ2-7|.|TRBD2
TGTGCCAGCTCACCACCGACAGCGGGGGGGAGCGAGCAGTACTTC
CASSPPTAGGSEQYF
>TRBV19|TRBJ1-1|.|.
TGTGCCAGTAAGATTGAGGGAAGGGCAGTGAACACTGAAGCTTTCTTT
CASKIEGRAVNTEAFF
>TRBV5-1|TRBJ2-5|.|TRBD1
TGCGCCAGCTGCCCTTGGGTACAGGGGCAAGAGACCCAGTACTTC
CASCPWVQGQETQYF
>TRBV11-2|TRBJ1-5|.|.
TGTGCCAGCAGCCAAGTGGGGGGTCGTGCGGCCCAGCATTTT
CASSQVGGRAAQHF
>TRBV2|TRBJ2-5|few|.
TGTGCCAGCAGTGTAGGCGGTGGGGCTCCCCAGTACTTC
CASSVGGGAPQYF
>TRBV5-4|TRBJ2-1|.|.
TGTGCCAGCAGCTCCCCCCAATCGGTTGAGCAGTTCTTC
CASSSPQSVEQFF
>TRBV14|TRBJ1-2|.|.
TGTGCCAGCAGCCTACGGTTATATGATGGCTACACCTTC
CASSLRLYDGYTF
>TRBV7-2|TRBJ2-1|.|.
TGTGCCAGCAGCTTAGAGGGAGGGACACCCCTCGAGCAGTTCTTC
CASSLEGGTPLEQFF
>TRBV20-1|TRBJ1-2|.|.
TGCAGTGCCGCGGACAGCTATGGCTACACCTTC
CSAADSYGYTF
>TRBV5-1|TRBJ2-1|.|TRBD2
TGCGCCAGCAGCTTAAGGCCTAGCGGAGACAACAATGAGCAGTTCTTC
CASSLRPSGDNNEQFF
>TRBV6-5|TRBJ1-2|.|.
TGTGCCAGCAGTTACAGAGCCTCCTTGTGGACCTTC
CASSYRASLWTF
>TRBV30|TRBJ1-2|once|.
TGTGCCTGTCTGGATCCTAGCTATGGCTACACCTTC
CACLDPSYGYTF
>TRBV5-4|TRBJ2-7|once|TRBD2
TGTGCCAGCAGCTTGGCCGGGGCGGGGGGATTCTACGAGCAGTACTTC
CASSLAGAGGFYEQYF
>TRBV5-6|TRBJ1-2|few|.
TGTGCCAGCAGCCCGACAGGCGTCTATGGCTACACCTTC
CASSPTGVYGYTF
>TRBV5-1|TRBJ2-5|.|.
TGCGCCAGCAGCCGACAGCACGACCAAGAGACCCAGTACTTC
CASSRQHDQETQYF
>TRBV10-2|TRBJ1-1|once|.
TGCGCCAGCAGTGAGTCCGACAGAGGCACTGAAGCTTTCTTT
CASSESDRGTEAFF
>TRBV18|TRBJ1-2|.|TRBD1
TGTGCCAGCTCACCAGGGACAGGGGGCACCTATGGATACACCTTC
CASSPGTGGTYGYTF
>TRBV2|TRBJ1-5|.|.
TGTGCCAGCAGTGACTCCAGGACAGTGAGTCTACAGCCCCAGCATTTT
CASSDSRTVSLQPQHF
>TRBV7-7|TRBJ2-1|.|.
TGTGCCAGCAGCTTAGGGGGGACTTTCGATGAGCAGTTCTTC
CASSLGGTFDEQFF